Listed here is a single TCR beta chain. Its antigen is not identified. TCR cDNA was made by 5'RACE template switching, adding a universal primer site and UMIs. TCRdb recomputed calls from the 5' RACE reads with MiXCR, one row per CDR3 protein. The sample includes hundreds of thousands of distinct CDR3 sequences, approximately 15% of them seen just once. The data derive from a study of T cells after yellow fever vaccination. The study's findings and limits: It was a weaker secondary response, yet one that peaked faster, at day 5 versus 15.

Per germline, CDR1 MGHDK and CDR2 SYGVNS. Deletions cut 2 bases from V and 4 bases from J, with 11 bases between. The CDR3 covers 14 residues. This sequence was found in a man aged 30 to 39 who received the YFV17D yellow fever vaccine. Specimen: PBMCs, collected on the day of the yellow fever booster vaccination. This sequence joins TRBV25-1 and TRBJ1-2; D may be TRBD1 (5 bases). CDR3 DNA: TGTGCCAGCAGTGAAGGGGGTCAGACCTATGGCTACACCTTC. Protein sequence: CASSEGGQTYGYTF.